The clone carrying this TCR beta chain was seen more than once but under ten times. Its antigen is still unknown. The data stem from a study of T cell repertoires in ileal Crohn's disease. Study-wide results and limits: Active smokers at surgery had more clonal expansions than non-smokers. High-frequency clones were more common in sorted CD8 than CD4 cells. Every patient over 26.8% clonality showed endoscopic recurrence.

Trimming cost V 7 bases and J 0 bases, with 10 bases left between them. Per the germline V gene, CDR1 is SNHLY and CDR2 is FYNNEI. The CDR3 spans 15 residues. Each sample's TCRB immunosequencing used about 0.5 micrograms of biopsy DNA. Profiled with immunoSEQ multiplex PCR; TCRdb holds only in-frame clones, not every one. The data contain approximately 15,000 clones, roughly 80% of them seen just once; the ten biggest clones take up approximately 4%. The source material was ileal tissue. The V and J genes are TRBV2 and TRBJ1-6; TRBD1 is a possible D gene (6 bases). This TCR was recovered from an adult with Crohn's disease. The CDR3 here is CASNGQSSYNSPLHF. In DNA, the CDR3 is TGTGCCAGCAATGGACAGAGCTCCTATAATTCACCCCTCCACTTT.